A selection of T cell receptor beta chains follows, all from one sample in a study of T cell responses to AZD1222 COVID-19 vaccine. The method was immunoSEQ multiplex PCR; TCRdb's version includes in-frame clones alone and lacks a portion of them. The table has some 120,000 clones, about 88% seen once. Material: peripheral blood, obtained 28 days after the second AZD1222 dose. The receptors here all came from an adult who received the AZD1222 COVID-19 vaccine. Both conserved end residues are part of each CDR3. D genes are given only for firm matches. Expanded clones are given a class, and other clones once, few, many or no size at all.

>-|TRBJ1-1|-|TRBV14
TGTGCCAGCAGCCAAGATGTAAGGGGGGTGAACACTGAAGCTTTCTTT
CASSQDVRGVNTEAFF
>-|TRBJ1-1|-|TRBV19
TGTGCCAGTACCCAGTCGGCAGGGCGCTCTCGGGACACTGAAGCTTTCTTT
CASTQSAGRSRDTEAFF
>-|TRBJ2-5|-|TRBV5-8
TGTGCCAGCAGTCGCGGACTTCAAGAGACCCAGTACTTC
CASSRGLQETQYF
>-|TRBJ2-6|-|TRBV6-2/TRBV6-3
TGTGCCAGCAGTCCCGCTCGTTGGGCCAACGTCCTGACTTTC
CASSPARWANVLTF
>-|TRBJ2-1|-|TRBV5-5
TGTGCCAGCTCTATGGAAGGTGGAGAGCAGTTCTTC
CASSMEGGEQFF
>TRBD1|TRBJ2-4|-|TRBV4-2
TGTGCCAGCAGCCCATTAGGACAGGGAGAAAACATTCAGTACTTC
CASSPLGQGENIQYF
>-|TRBJ1-3|-|TRBV7-8
TGTGCCAGCAGCTTATTGGGTCCTGGAAACACCATATATTTT
CASSLLGPGNTIYF
>TRBD1|TRBJ1-2|few|TRBV5-4
TGTGCCAGCAGCTTGGGGGGACAGGGGGATGGCTACACCTTC
CASSLGGQGDGYTF
>-|TRBJ1-3|once|TRBV6-1
TGTGCCAGCAGTGAAAACCACTCTGGAAACACCATATATTTT
CASSENHSGNTIYF
>TRBD2|TRBJ2-7|-|TRBV11-2
TGTGCCAGCAGCTTAGTCGGGAGGACTAGCGGCTCCTACGAGCAGTACTTC
CASSLVGRTSGSYEQYF
>TRBD2|TRBJ2-2|-|TRBV6-5
TGTGCCAGCAGCACGGGGGGGGACACCGGGGAGCTGTTTTTT
CASSTGGDTGELFF